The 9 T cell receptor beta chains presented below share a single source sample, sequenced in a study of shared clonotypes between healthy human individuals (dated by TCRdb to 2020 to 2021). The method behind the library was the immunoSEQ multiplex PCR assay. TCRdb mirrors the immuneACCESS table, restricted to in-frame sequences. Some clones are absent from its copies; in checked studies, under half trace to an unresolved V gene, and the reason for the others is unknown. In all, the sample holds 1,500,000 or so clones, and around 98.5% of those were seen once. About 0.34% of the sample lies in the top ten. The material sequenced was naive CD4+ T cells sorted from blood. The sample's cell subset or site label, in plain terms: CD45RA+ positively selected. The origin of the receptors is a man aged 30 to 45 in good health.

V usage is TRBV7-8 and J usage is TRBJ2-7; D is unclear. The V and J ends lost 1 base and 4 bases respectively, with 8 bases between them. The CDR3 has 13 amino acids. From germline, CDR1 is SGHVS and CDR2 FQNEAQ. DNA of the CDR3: TGTGCCAGCAGCTTAGTACCCAGATACGAGCAGTACTTC. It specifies CASSLVPRYEQYF.

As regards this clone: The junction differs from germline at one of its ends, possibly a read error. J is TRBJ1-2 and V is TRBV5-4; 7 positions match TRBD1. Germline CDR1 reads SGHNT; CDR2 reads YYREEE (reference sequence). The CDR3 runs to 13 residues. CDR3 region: CASSLGTNQGGNF. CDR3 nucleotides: TGTGCCAGCAGCTTGGGCACCAATCAGGGGGGAAACTTC. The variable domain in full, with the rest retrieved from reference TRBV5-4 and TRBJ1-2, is ETGVTQSPTHLIKTRGQQVTLRCSSQSGHNTVSWYQQALGQGPQFIFQYYREEENGRGNFPPRFSGLQFPNYSSELNVNALELDDSALYLCASSLGTNQGGNFGSGTRLTVV.

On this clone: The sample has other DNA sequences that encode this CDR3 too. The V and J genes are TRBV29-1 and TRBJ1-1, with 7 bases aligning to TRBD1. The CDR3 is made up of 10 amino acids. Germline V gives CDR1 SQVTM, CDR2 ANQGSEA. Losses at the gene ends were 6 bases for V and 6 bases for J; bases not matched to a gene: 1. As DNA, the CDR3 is TGCAGCGTGGGGACAGCTGAAGCTTTCTTT. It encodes CSVGTAEAFF.

The CDR3 here is CAIAGIDTQYF. CDR3 nucleotides: TGTGCCATCGCTGGGATCGATACGCAGTATTTT. This chain joins TRBV10-3 and TRBJ2-3; no clear D gene. The CDR3 is made up of 11 amino acids. Germline values: CDR1 ENHRY, CDR2 SYGVKD. Between the trimmed V and J ends, which lost 8 bases and 6 bases, there was a span of 9 bases.

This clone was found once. The CDR3 DNA reads as TGTGCCAGCAGTTCCGTGTCGGCCGGGGAGCTGTTTTTT. The encoded protein is CASSSVSAGELFF. The chain uses TRBV27 and TRBJ2-2; D is unresolved. The CDR3 contains 13 residues. The V gene lost 4 bases and the J gene lost 6 bases, with 9 bases spanning the gap. Looked up from germline, CDR1 is MNHEY and CDR2 is SMNVEV (reference sequence).

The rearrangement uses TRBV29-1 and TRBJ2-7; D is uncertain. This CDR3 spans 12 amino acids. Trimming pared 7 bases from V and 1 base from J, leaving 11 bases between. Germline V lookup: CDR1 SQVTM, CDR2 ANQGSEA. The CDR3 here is CSAEDWSYEQYF. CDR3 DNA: TGCAGCGCAGAAGATTGGTCCTACGAGCAGTACTTC.

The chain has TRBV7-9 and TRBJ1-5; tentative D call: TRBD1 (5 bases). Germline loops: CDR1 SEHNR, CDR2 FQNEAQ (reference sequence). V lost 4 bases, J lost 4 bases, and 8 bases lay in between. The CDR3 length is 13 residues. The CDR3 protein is CASSWGGNQPQHF. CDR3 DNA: TGTGCCAGCAGCTGGGGGGGGAATCAGCCCCAGCATTTT.

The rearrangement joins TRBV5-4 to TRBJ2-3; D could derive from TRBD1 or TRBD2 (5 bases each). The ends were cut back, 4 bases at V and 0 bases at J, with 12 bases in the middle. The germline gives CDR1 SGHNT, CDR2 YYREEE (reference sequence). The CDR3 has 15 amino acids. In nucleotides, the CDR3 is TGTGCCAGCAGCCCGGGACCCACCAGCACAGATACGCAGTATTTT. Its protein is CASSPGPTSTDTQYF.

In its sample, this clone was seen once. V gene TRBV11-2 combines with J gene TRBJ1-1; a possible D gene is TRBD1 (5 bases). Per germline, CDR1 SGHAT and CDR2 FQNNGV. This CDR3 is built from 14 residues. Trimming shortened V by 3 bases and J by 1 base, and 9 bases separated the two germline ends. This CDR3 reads CASSFSGGNTEAFF. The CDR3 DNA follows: TGTGCCAGCAGCTTTTCGGGGGGGAACACTGAAGCTTTCTTT.